These T cell receptor beta chains were read from a single sample in a study of T cells in Graves' hyperthyroidism and ophthalmopathy. TCRdb independently ran MiXCR on the multiplex PCR reads; one entry per CDR3 protein. The table shows about 300,000 distinct CDR3 sequences, with approximately 19% occurring only once. Source material: blood. These receptors were collected from a man aged 45-65 years with Graves' ophthalmopathy. Each CDR3 is given with its conserved first and last residue. The order of the fields is clone size, D gene, V gene, J gene, CDR3 DNA, CDR3 protein. A D gene is named only where the DNA matches it firmly. Rows may omit the clone size; those that give it use once, few, many or a size class.

few	TRBD1	TRBV18	TRBJ2-4	TGTGCCAGCTCAGCAATAGGGGGCGAGGCCAAAAACATTCAGTACTTC	CASSAIGGEAKNIQYF
NA	TRBD2	TRBV7-3	TRBJ2-4	TGTGCCAGCAGCTTGGGACTAGCGGGAGAGGAAAACATTCAGTACTTC	CASSLGLAGEENIQYF
few	TRBD2	TRBV14	TRBJ2-1	TGTGCCAGCAGCCGATATAGCGGGAGAGGTAATGAGCAGTTCTTC	CASSRYSGRGNEQFF
NA	TRBD2	TRBV19	TRBJ2-3	TGTGCCAGTAGTACGACTAGCGCAGGCACAGATACGCAGTATTTT	CASSTTSAGTDTQYF
many	TRBD2	TRBV6-2/TRBV6-3	TRBJ2-1	TGTGCCAGTCGAGCGGGAGTTAGCAATGAGCAGTTCTTC	CASRAGVSNEQFF
NA	TRBD1	TRBV20-1	TRBJ1-2	TGCAGTGCTAAAGGGACAGACCCCTATGGCTACACCTTC	CSAKGTDPYGYTF
many	NA	TRBV28	TRBJ2-3	TGTGCCAGCAGTCAATTCGGCGGCGGGCCGGTGGAGGATACGCAGTATTTT	CASSQFGGGPVEDTQYF
few	TRBD2	TRBV15	TRBJ2-1	TGTGCCACCAGCAGCGGGGACTACGACAATGAGCAGTTCTTC	CATSSGDYDNEQFF
NA	NA	TRBV27	TRBJ2-7	TGTGCCAGCAAACGACAGCCCTCCTACGAGCAGTACTTC	CASKRQPSYEQYF
many	NA	TRBV14	TRBJ2-7	TGTGCCAGCAGCCAAGTACCTGCTGGGGCGACGGGCGAGCAGTACTTC	CASSQVPAGATGEQYF
many	NA	TRBV5-1	TRBJ2-3	TGCGCCAGCAGCCCGGACCGACTCACAGATACGCAGTATTTT	CASSPDRLTDTQYF
few	TRBD1	TRBV29-1	TRBJ2-1	TGCAGCGTTGGTCGCCGGGACAGGGGGTTGAATGAGCAGTTCTTC	CSVGRRDRGLNEQFF
many	TRBD2	TRBV24-1	TRBJ2-5	TGTGCCACCAGTGATAGGTTGCCAGGGCCAACTAGCGGGAGGCCAGAGACCCAGTACTTC	CATSDRLPGPTSGRPETQYF
many	TRBD2	TRBV7-2	TRBJ2-7	TGTGCCAGCAGCTTGAGGACTAGCGGGAGTGTCTCCTACGAGCAGTACTTC	CASSLRTSGSVSYEQYF
many	TRBD1	TRBV9	TRBJ1-2	TGTGCCAGCAGTGACGGGACAGGGAGCGACTATGGCTACACCTTC	CASSDGTGSDYGYTF
NA	NA	TRBV20-1	TRBJ2-3	TGCAGTGGGGTGCGGGAATCTAGCACAGATACGCAGTATTTT	CSGVRESSTDTQYF
NA	NA	TRBV6-1	TRBJ2-3	TGTGCCAGCAGTGAAGCGTACGGGGCGAACACAGATACGCAGTATTTT	CASSEAYGANTDTQYF
many	TRBD2	TRBV2	TRBJ2-5	TGTGCCAGCAGTGAGGCCACGTCGGGGGGTTCACAAGAGACCCAGTACTTC	CASSEATSGGSQETQYF
NA	TRBD1	TRBV6-1	TRBJ2-1	TGTGCCAGCAGTCCTATGGCGGGACAGGGGTGGTACAATGAGCAGTTCTTC	CASSPMAGQGWYNEQFF
few	NA	TRBV29-1	TRBJ1-1	TGCAGCGGGGGCGGGGCGGACACTGAAGCTTTCTTT	CSGGGADTEAFF
NA	TRBD1	TRBV2	TRBJ2-7	TGTGCCAGCAGTGAACGTTCCAGGACAGGGAATAGCGTGGGGTTGTCCTACGAGCAGTACTTC	CASSERSRTGNSVGLSYEQYF
NA	NA	TRBV4-1	TRBJ2-7	TGCGCCAGCAGCCAAGATGCTGGCTACCCCTACGAGCAGTACTTC	CASSQDAGYPYEQYF
many	NA	TRBV6-1	TRBJ1-5	TGTGCCAGCTCCTCAGGGAGTGGGAGCAATCAGCCCCAGCATTTT	CASSSGSGSNQPQHF
many	NA	TRBV28	TRBJ2-2	TGTGCCAGCAGTTTCCGCGGGACCGGGGAGCTGTTTTTT	CASSFRGTGELFF
NA	NA	TRBV14	TRBJ2-2	TGTGCCAGCAGCCAAGAAGGGACTTCCAACACCGGGGAGCTGTTTTTT	CASSQEGTSNTGELFF
NA	TRBD2	TRBV10-2	TRBJ2-1	TGCGCCAGCAGTTCGGGACTAGCCTCCTACAATGAGCAGTTCTTC	CASSSGLASYNEQFF
NA	TRBD2	TRBV2	TRBJ2-7	TGTGCCAGCAGTGAACTAGCGGGAGAAACCTACGAGCAGTACTTC	CASSELAGETYEQYF
many	NA	TRBV5-8	TRBJ1-1	TGTGCCAGCAGCTTGGAGGCTGAAGCTTTCTTT	CASSLEAEAFF
many	TRBD2	TRBV20-1	TRBJ2-1	TGCAGTGCTTCTTCCAGCGGGAGGTTCCCCAATGAGCAGTTCTTC	CSASSSGRFPNEQFF
few	TRBD2	TRBV6-1	TRBJ2-3	TGTGCCACCGGGGGGGTAGCGGGAGTCGCAGATACGCAGTATTTT	CATGGVAGVADTQYF
few	TRBD2	TRBV6-1	TRBJ2-1	TGTGCCAGCGGCTTAGCGGGAGGACCCTACAATGAGCAGTTCTTC	CASGLAGGPYNEQFF
NA	TRBD1	TRBV29-1	TRBJ2-2	TGCAGCGTTGAAGGAGGGAGGGGGACAGGGACCACCGGGGAGCTGTTTTTT	CSVEGGRGTGTTGELFF
NA	NA	TRBV3-1	TRBJ1-1	TGTGCCAGCAGCCGTCTTACGAACACTGAAGCTTTCTTT	CASSRLTNTEAFF
once	TRBD1	TRBV7-2	TRBJ1-3	TGTGCCAGCAGCCCCCGACAGGGAATCTCCGGAAACACCATATATTTT	CASSPRQGISGNTIYF
many	NA	TRBV30	TRBJ1-2	TGTGCCTGCCCTAGGAGGGAGGGCGGCTACACCTTC	CACPRREGGYTF
NA	NA	TRBV27	TRBJ1-2	TGTGCCAGCAGTTTGGGAGGGTTTGGCGGCTACACCTTC	CASSLGGFGGYTF
NA	NA	TRBV9	TRBJ2-3	TGTGCCAGCAGCGTAGGCAGCCACCTAAGCACAGATACGCAGTATTTT	CASSVGSHLSTDTQYF
NA	NA	TRBV24-1	TRBJ2-5	TGTGCCACCAGTGATACGGAGACCCAGTACTTC	CATSDTETQYF
NA	TRBD2	TRBV12-3/TRBV12-4	TRBJ2-5	TGTGCCAGCAGCCCCGGGACTCGCGGGAGGGTCCAAGAGACCCAGTACTTC	CASSPGTRGRVQETQYF
many	TRBD2	TRBV12-3/TRBV12-4	TRBJ2-7	TGTGCCACCTCCCAAGAGGGAGGGTCCTCCTACGAGCAGTACTTC	CATSQEGGSSYEQYF
many	NA	TRBV7-8	TRBJ2-2	TGTGCCAGCAGCCCCGAGCGGACTCCGAACACCGGGGAGCTGTTTTTT	CASSPERTPNTGELFF
NA	NA	TRBV6-1	TRBJ2-7	TGTGCCAGCAGTGCTCCGGGACCGGAGCGGTACTTC	CASSAPGPERYF
few	NA	TRBV2	TRBJ2-1	TGTGCCAGCAGCCCGGGACTCGGGCAGTTCTTC	CASSPGLGQFF
many	NA	TRBV20-1	TRBJ2-1	TGCAGTGCCCCACAGCGGCCCTACAATGAGCAGTTCTTC	CSAPQRPYNEQFF
many	NA	TRBV18	TRBJ2-7	TGTGCCAGCTCACCACAAAACGAGCAGTACTTC	CASSPQNEQYF
NA	TRBD1	TRBV6-1	TRBJ1-2	TGTGCCAGCAGTCCGGGACAGGGGGGAGAAAGAGGCTACACCTTC	CASSPGQGGERGYTF
NA	TRBD1	TRBV6-1	TRBJ1-2	TGTGCCAGCAGTACCCTAGGGGGCGGGTATGGCTACACCTTC	CASSTLGGGYGYTF
NA	TRBD1	TRBV7-3	TRBJ2-5	TGTGCCAGCAGCCCAGGACAGGGGCAAGAGACCCAGTACTTC	CASSPGQGQETQYF
few	NA	TRBV5-1	TRBJ2-1	TGCGCCAGCAGCTTGGAAGGGTCGGGCTACAATGAGCAGTTCTTC	CASSLEGSGYNEQFF
NA	NA	TRBV27	TRBJ2-1	TGTGCCAGCACCAAGGGGAAGACTACCTACAATGAGCAGTTCTTC	CASTKGKTTYNEQFF
NA	NA	TRBV18	TRBJ1-1	TGTGCCAGCTCACCACCACAGGGCGGGAACACTGAAGCTTTCTTT	CASSPPQGGNTEAFF
few	NA	TRBV12-3/TRBV12-4	TRBJ2-3	TGTGCCACCAGCAGCAGAAGGACGACAGATACGCAGTATTTT	CATSSRRTTDTQYF
many	NA	TRBV28	TRBJ2-7	TGTGCCAGCAGTTTTCTAGCGAACTACGAGCAGTACTTC	CASSFLANYEQYF
few	TRBD1	TRBV20-1	TRBJ1-6	TGCAGTGCCCCGACAGGGGGCTATAATTCACCCCTCCACTTT	CSAPTGGYNSPLHF
few	TRBD2	TRBV6-5	TRBJ2-1	TGTGCCAGCAGTTACTCCTATAGCGGGAGGGCCGAGGATGAGCAGTTCTTC	CASSYSYSGRAEDEQFF
few	NA	TRBV4-2	TRBJ2-2	TGTGCCAGCAGCCAAGAAGGCTGGTCCGGGGAGCTGTTTTTT	CASSQEGWSGELFF
few	NA	TRBV5-1	TRBJ2-1	TGCGCCAGCAGCTTTCGGGAATACAATGAGCAGTTCTTC	CASSFREYNEQFF
many	TRBD2	TRBV29-1	TRBJ2-7	TGCAGCGTTTCGGGACTAGCGGGTAGTTTTGAGCAGTACTTC	CSVSGLAGSFEQYF
many	NA	TRBV2	TRBJ2-5	TGTGCCAGCAAGGATAATCGGGAGACCCAGTACTTC	CASKDNRETQYF